These T cell receptor beta chains were read from a single sample in a study of shared clonotypes between healthy human individuals. The protocol was immunoSEQ multiplex PCR, while the TCRdb copy is restricted to in-frame clones and leaves out a portion. This sample has hundreds of thousands of clones, with over 95% found just once. The sequenced material came from naive CD8+ T cells sorted from blood. Receptors were obtained from a woman aged 30 to 39 in good health. The CDR3 runs from the conserved cysteine through the conserved F or W. Fields, in order: V gene, J gene, CDR3 protein.

>TRBV5-8|TRBJ1-1
CASSLAWGTEAFF
>TRBV15|.
CATSPGGYEQYF
>TRBV6-5|TRBJ2-7
CASSYGGAAYEQYF
>TRBV11-3|TRBJ2-2
CASSLVVTGELFF
>TRBV7-8|TRBJ2-2
CASSWPGLAGGTNTGELFF
>TRBV29-1|TRBJ2-2
CAAGAGTGELFF
>TRBV7-9|TRBJ1-2
CASSLEAVYNYGYTF
>TRBV27|TRBJ1-4
CATRGVPNEKLFF
>TRBV27|TRBJ2-1
CASSLSSNNEQFF
>TRBV29-1|TRBJ1-2
CSTGPGQGEGYTF
>TRBV30|TRBJ1-5
CAWRTDASGNQPQHF
>TRBV27|TRBJ1-1
CASSDGTDDREAFF
>TRBV14|TRBJ2-3
CASSQTAGTGESDTQYF
>TRBV5-4|TRBJ1-1
CASSKNTEAFF
>TRBV5-4|TRBJ2-7
CASSLAFGGSYEQYF
>TRBV27|TRBJ2-7
CASRFGTYYEQYF
>TRBV19|TRBJ2-1
CASSWTSGSHEQFF
>TRBV28|TRBJ1-2
CASSSATDPNYGYTF
>TRBV9|TRBJ2-1
CASSAGTSGTYNEQFF
>TRBV28|TRBJ2-5
CASSYLAEQQETQYF
>TRBV9|TRBJ1-4
CASSVDGDEKLFF
>TRBV19|TRBJ2-3
CASSPPGEGTDTQYF
>TRBV6-5|TRBJ2-1
CASSYSGLTSYNEQFF
>TRBV27|TRBJ2-2
CASSFFGATGELFF
>TRBV10-3|TRBJ1-5
CAISEYSIGTDSNQPQHF
>TRBV29-1|TRBJ2-1
CSVERLDSSYNEQFF
>TRBV28|TRBJ2-3
CASSRSGTGQDTQYF
>TRBV25-1|TRBJ1-2
CASSESARDYGYTF
>TRBV4-2|TRBJ2-3
CASSQDQLAGSTDTQYF
>TRBV5-4|TRBJ2-1
CASSLQAGGSYNEQFF
>TRBV5-4|TRBJ2-2
CASSLLANGELFF
>TRBV6-5|TRBJ1-2
CASSRGRDGYTF
>TRBV14|TRBJ1-5
CASSQDQNRLSNQPQHF
>TRBV14|TRBJ2-5
CASSQEGRLETQYF
>TRBV2|TRBJ2-7
CASSESVSGGLLSYEQYF
>TRBV28|TRBJ1-1
CASSPLQGARTEAFF
>TRBV7-9|TRBJ2-1
CASSHGTSGLSYNEQFF
>TRBV9|TRBJ2-1
CASSASGQDYNEQFF
>TRBV28|TRBJ1-4
CASGSPQATNEKLFF
>TRBV4-1|TRBJ2-1
CASSQGAGPSEQFF
>TRBV9|TRBJ2-3
CASSLGGFSTDTQYF
>TRBV9|TRBJ2-1
CASSVVARTSFSNEQFF
>TRBV11-2|TRBJ1-2
CASSPKDRDWHGYTF
>TRBV28|TRBJ1-1
CASSLEAGALEAFF
>TRBV27|TRBJ2-1
CASSLTSGLFYNEQFF
>TRBV28|TRBJ2-7
CASQGPPNEQYF
>TRBV11-2|TRBJ1-1
CASSWGRGAFF
>TRBV6-5|TRBJ2-7
CASSQLGQGSYEQYF